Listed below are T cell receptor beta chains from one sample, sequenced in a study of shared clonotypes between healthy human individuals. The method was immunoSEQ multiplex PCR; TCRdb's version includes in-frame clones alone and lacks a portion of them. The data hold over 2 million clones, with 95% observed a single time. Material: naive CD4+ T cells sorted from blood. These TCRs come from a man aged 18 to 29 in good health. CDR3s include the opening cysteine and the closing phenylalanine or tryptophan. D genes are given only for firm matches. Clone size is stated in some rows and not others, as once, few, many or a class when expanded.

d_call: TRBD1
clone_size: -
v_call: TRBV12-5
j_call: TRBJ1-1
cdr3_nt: TGTGCTAGTGGTTTGGTATTCACAGGGGGCAGAGTGGGTAACACTGAAGCTTTCTTT
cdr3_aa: CASGLVFTGGRVGNTEAFF

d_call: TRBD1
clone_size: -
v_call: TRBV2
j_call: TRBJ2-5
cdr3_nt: TGTGCCAGCAGGGGACAGGGGCTTGAGACCCAGTACTTC
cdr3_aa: CASRGQGLETQYF

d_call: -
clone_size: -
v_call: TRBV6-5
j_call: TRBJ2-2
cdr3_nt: TGTGCCAGCAGTTACTCTCCAGGGACCGGGGAGCTGTTTTTT
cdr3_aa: CASSYSPGTGELFF

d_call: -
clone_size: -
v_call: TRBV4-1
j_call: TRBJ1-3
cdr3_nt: TGCGCCAGCAGCCCTGAGAGAACAGACGGAAACACCATATATTTT
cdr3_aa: CASSPERTDGNTIYF

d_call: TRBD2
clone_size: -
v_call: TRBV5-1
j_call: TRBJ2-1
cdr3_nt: TGCGCCAGCAGCGGAACTAGCGGGAGCTCCTACAATGAGCAGTTCTTC
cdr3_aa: CASSGTSGSSYNEQFF

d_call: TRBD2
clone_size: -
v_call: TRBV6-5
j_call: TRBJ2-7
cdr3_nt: TGTGCCAGCAGAATGGGGTTAGCGGGAGCGTACGAGCAGTACTTC
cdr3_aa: CASRMGLAGAYEQYF

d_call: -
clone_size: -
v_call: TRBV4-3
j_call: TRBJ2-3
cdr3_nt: TGCGCCAGCAGCCAAGATAAGGGGACGGTGCAGTATTTT
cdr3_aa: CASSQDKGTVQYF

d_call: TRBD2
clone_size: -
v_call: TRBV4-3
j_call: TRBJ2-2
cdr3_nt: TGCGCCAGCAGCCAAGATCGTTTCAGCGGGGCGAACACCGGGGAGCTGTTTTTT
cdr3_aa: CASSQDRFSGANTGELFF

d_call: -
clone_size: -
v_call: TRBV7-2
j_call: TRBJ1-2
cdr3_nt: TGTGCCAGCAGCTTAACGCCAGGGATCGGACTGGCTAACTATGGCTACACCTTC
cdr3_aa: CASSLTPGIGLANYGYTF

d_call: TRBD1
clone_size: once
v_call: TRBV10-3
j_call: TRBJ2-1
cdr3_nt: TGTGCCATCAGTGGGGACAGGGTGGGTGAGCAGTTCTTC
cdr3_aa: CAISGDRVGEQFF

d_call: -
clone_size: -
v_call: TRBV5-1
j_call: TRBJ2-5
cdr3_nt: TGCGCCAGCAGCTTGGAACGGCGGGAGACCCAGTACTTC
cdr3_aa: CASSLERRETQYF

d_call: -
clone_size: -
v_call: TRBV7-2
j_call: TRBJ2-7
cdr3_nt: TGTGCCAGCAGCTTATACGGCAGGGTTATTGACGAGCAGTACTTC
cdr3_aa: CASSLYGRVIDEQYF

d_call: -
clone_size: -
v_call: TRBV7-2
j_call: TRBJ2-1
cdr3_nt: TGTGCCAGCAGCTTAGGGCGGGAAACCTACAATGAGCAGTTCTTC
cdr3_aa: CASSLGRETYNEQFF

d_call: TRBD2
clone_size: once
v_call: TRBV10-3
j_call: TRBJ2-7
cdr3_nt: TGTGCCATCAGTGAGTCGGGAGGGCCCACCTACGAGCAGTACTTC
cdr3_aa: CAISESGGPTYEQYF

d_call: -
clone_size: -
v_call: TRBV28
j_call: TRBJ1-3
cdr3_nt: TGTGCCAGCAGGGGGGCCTTCGGGAGCTCTGGAAACACCATATATTTT
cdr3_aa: CASRGAFGSSGNTIYF

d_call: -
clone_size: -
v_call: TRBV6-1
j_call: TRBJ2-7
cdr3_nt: TGTGCCAGCCAAGGGACTCTTACGAGTGAGCAGTACTTC
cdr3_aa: CASQGTLTSEQYF

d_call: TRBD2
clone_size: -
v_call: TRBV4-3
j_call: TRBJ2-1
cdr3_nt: TGCGCCAGCAGCCAACGCCGACTAGCGGGAGTGAATGAGCAGTTCTTC
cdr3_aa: CASSQRRLAGVNEQFF

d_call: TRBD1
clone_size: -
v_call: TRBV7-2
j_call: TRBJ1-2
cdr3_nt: TGTGCCAGCAGTGGGACAGGGTTTAACTATGGCTACACCTTC
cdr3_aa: CASSGTGFNYGYTF

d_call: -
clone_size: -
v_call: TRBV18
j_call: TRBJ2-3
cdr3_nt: TGTGCCAGCTCACCACCGAGCAGGGTCTCTAGCACAGATACGCAGTATTTT
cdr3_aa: CASSPPSRVSSTDTQYF

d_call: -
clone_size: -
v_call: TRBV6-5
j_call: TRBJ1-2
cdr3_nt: TGTGCCAGCAGTTCCCTCATGCGGCTTTGGGATGGCTACACCTTC
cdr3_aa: CASSSLMRLWDGYTF

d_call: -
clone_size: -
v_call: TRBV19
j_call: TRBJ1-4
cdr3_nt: TGTGCCAGTAGTATAGGGGGGAAGACTACACGGACAACTAATGAAAAACTGTTTTTT
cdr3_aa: CASSIGGKTTRTTNEKLFF

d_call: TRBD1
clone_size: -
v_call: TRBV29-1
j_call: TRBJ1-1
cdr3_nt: TGCAGCGCAGTACAGGGGGGAGACACTGAAGCTTTCTTT
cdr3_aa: CSAVQGGDTEAFF

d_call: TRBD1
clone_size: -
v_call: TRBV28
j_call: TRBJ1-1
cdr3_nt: TGTGCCAGCAGTTCGGGACAGGGGGACACTGAAGCTTTCTTT
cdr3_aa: CASSSGQGDTEAFF

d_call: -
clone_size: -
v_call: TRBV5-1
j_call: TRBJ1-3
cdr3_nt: TGCGCCAGCAGCTCGGGACCTGGAAACACCATATATTTT
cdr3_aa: CASSSGPGNTIYF

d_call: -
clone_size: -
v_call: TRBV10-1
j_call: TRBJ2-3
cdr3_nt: TGCGCCAGCAGTCACCACCTAGACAGAACCCAGGATACGCAGTATTTT
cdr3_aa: CASSHHLDRTQDTQYF

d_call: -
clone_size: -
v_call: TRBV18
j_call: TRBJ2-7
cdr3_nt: TGTGCCAGCTCACCGCCAGGGCGGGACGAGCAGTACTTC
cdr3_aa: CASSPPGRDEQYF

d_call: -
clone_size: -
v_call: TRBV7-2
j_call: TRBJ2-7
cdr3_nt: TGTGCCAGCAGCCATAGTGGGGGTTCCTACGAGCAGTACTTC
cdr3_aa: CASSHSGGSYEQYF

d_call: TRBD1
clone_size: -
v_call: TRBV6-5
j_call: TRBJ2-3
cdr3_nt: TGTGCCAGCAGTTCTCCACGCAGGGGGCCAGATACGCAGTATTTT
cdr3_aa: CASSSPRRGPDTQYF

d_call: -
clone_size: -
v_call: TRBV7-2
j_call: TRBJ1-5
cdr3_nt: TGTGCCAGCAGCTTAGCGGGCGAGGGTACTGGGAGTCCCCAGCATTTT
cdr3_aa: CASSLAGEGTGSPQHF

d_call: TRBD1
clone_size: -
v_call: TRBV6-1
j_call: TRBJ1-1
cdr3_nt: TGTGCCAGCAGCACACTCGGGGACAGAGAAGCTTTCTTT
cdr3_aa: CASSTLGDREAFF

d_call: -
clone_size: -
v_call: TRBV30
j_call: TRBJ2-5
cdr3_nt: TGTGCCTGGTCCCCGGGACTTTTGGAGACCCAGTACTTC
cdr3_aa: CAWSPGLLETQYF

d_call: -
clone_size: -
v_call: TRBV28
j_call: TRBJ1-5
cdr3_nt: TGTGCCAGCAGTTTTGGCCAGGGGAGTCAGCCCCAGCATTTT
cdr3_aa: CASSFGQGSQPQHF

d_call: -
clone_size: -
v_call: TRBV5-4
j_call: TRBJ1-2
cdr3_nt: TGTGCCAGCAGCTGGAACAGGAACCTCTATGGCTACACCTTC
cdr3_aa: CASSWNRNLYGYTF

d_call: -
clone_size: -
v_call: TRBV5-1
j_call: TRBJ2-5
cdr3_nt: TGCGCCAGCAGCTTCAGCGTAGGGCCAACAAATGGGGAGACCCAGTACTTC
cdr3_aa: CASSFSVGPTNGETQYF

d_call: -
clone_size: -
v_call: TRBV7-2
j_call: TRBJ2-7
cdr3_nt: TGTGCCAGCAGCTCTAGGGGCGGGCAGGCTTCCTCCTACGAGCAGTACTTC
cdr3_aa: CASSSRGGQASSYEQYF

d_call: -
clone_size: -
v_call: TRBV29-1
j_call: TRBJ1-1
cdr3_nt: TGCAGCGCGACAACCCTTTCGGGGGGCGACACTGAAGCTTTCTTT
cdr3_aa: CSATTLSGGDTEAFF

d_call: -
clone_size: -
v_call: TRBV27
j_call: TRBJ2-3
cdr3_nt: TGTGCCAGCAGCACAGGTTCTAGCACAGATACGCAGTATTTT
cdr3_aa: CASSTGSSTDTQYF

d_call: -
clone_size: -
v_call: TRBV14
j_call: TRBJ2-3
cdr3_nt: TGTGCCAGCAGCCTGCACCGCACAGATACGCAGTATTTT
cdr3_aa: CASSLHRTDTQYF

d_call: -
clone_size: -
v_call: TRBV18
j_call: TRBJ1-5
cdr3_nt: TGTGCCAGCTCACCGGGAGACAATCAGCCCCAGCATTTT
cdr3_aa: CASSPGDNQPQHF

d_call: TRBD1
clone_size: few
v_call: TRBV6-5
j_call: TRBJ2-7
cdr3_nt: TGTGCCAGCACCGGACAGGGTTCGGGCGAGCAGTACTTC
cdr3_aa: CASTGQGSGEQYF

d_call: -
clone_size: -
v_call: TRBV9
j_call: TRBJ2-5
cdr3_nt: TGTGCCAGCAGCCGGGACTTACCCGGGGCCCAGTACTTC
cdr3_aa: CASSRDLPGAQYF

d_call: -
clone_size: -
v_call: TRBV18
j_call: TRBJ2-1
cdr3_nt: TGTGCCAGCTCACCACGAAGCAGCAATAATGAGCAGTTCTTC
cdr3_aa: CASSPRSSNNEQFF

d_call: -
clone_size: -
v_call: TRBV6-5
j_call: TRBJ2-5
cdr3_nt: TGTGCCAGCAGTTATTGGGTGGGGTCGGGAGAGACCCAGTACTTC
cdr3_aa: CASSYWVGSGETQYF

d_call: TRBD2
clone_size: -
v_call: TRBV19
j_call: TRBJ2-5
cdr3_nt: TGTGCCTCGGGACTAGGACTTAAAGAGACCCAGTACTTC
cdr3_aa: CASGLGLKETQYF

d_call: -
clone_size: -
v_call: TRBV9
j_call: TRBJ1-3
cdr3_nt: TGTGCCAGCAGCGCCCGAGGAGGGTTCCTTTCTGGAAACACCATATATTTT
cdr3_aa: CASSARGGFLSGNTIYF

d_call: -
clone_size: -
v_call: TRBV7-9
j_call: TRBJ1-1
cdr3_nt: TGTGCCAGCAGCCAAAAGGGGGGGAAGGCTTTCTTT
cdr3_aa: CASSQKGGKAFF

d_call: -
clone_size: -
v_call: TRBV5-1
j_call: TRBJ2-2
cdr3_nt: TGCGCCAGCAGCTTGCGGGAACGCGCGAACACCGGGGAGCTGTTTTTT
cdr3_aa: CASSLRERANTGELFF

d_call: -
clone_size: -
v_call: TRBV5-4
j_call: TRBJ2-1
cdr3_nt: TGTGCCAGCAGCTCCGGGGTGAGCTCCTACAATGAGCAGTTCTTC
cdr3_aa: CASSSGVSSYNEQFF

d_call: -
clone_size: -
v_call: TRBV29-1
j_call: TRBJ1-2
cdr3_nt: TGCAGCGCCGCTGCTAACTATGGCTACACCTTC
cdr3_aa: CSAAANYGYTF

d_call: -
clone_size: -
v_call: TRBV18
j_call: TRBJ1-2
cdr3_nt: TGTGCCAGCTCACCGTCAGAGGAGAGTGGCTACACCTTC
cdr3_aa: CASSPSEESGYTF

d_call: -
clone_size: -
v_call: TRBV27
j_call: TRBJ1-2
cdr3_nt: TGTGCCAGCAGTCTGAATTGGGGCAGCTCTAACTATGGCTACACCTTC
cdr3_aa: CASSLNWGSSNYGYTF

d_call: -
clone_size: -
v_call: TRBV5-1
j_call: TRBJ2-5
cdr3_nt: TGCGCCAGCAGCTTTGGGACAATAGAGACCCAGTACTTC
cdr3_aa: CASSFGTIETQYF

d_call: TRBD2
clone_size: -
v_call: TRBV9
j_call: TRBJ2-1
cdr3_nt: TGTGCCAGCTCTCGGGAGGCGGGTGAGCAGTTCTTC
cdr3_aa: CASSREAGEQFF

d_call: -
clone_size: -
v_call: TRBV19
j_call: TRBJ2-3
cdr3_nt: TGTGCCAGTAGTATCGGCGATACGCAGTATTTT
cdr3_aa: CASSIGDTQYF

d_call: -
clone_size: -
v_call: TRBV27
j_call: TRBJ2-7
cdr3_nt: TGTGCCAGCAGTAGGTGGGGGGGGCCCCAGTACTTC
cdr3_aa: CASSRWGGPQYF

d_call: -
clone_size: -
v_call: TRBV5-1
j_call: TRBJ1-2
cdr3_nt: TGCGCCAGCAGCTTGTCAGCGTCCAACTATGGCTACACCTTC
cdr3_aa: CASSLSASNYGYTF

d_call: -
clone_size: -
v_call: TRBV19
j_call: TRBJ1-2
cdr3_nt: TGTGCCAGTAGTGTTGGACATCCTAACTATGGCTACACCTTC
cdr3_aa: CASSVGHPNYGYTF

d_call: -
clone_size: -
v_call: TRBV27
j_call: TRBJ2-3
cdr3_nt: TGTGCCAGCAGTTCCACGGATACGCAGTATTTT
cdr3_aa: CASSSTDTQYF

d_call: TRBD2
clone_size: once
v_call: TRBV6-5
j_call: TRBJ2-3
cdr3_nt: TGTGCCAGCAGTTACTCGGGAGGGTCGGCAGATACGCAGTATTTT
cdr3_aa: CASSYSGGSADTQYF